A selection of T cell receptor beta chains follows, all from one sample in a study of tumor-infiltrating lymphocytes in primary liver carcinoma. TCRdb analysed the multiplex PCR reads with MiXCR anew, one entry per CDR3 protein. The data show about 99,000 distinct CDR3 sequences, with roughly 69% seen just once and over 9% held by the top ten. Sequencing used liver tumor tissue from sampling region 5. The receptors come from a woman aged 60-75 years with primary liver carcinoma and hepatitis B virus infection. CDR3s include the opening cysteine and the closing phenylalanine or tryptophan. D genes are given only for firm matches. Expanded clones get a size class; other rows say once, few or many, or leave the size out.

V gene: TRBV28; clone size: many; J gene: TRBJ2-7; D gene: TRBD2; CDR3 length: 15; CDR3 protein: CASSPAGLAGVVQYF; CDR3 DNA: TGTGCCAGCAGTCCCGCCGGACTAGCGGGAGTTGTGCAGTACTTC
V gene: TRBV7-2; clone size: .; J gene: TRBJ2-7; D gene: TRBD2; CDR3 length: 13; CDR3 protein: CASSLAGNYEQYF; CDR3 DNA: TGTGCCAGCAGTCTAGCGGGAAACTACGAGCAGTACTTC
V gene: TRBV5-1; clone size: many; J gene: TRBJ2-1; D gene: .; CDR3 length: 15; CDR3 protein: CASSLELPSYNEQFF; CDR3 DNA: TGCGCCAGCAGCTTGGAGCTCCCCTCCTACAATGAGCAGTTCTTC
V gene: TRBV5-4; clone size: many; J gene: TRBJ2-5; D gene: .; CDR3 length: 17; CDR3 protein: CASMRAATSAGGETQYF; CDR3 DNA: TGTGCCAGCATGAGGGCAGCGACTAGCGCAGGGGGAGAGACCCAGTACTTC
V gene: TRBV6-6; clone size: many; J gene: TRBJ2-7; D gene: TRBD1; CDR3 length: 14; CDR3 protein: CASSSGTGILRQYF; CDR3 DNA: TGTGCCAGCAGTTCAGGGACAGGGATATTGAGGCAGTACTTC
V gene: TRBV29-1; clone size: .; J gene: TRBJ2-5; D gene: .; CDR3 length: 12; CDR3 protein: CSVGSGAETQYF; CDR3 DNA: .
V gene: TRBV10-3; clone size: .; J gene: TRBJ1-5; D gene: .; CDR3 length: 14; CDR3 protein: CAIRDWGRGQPQHF; CDR3 DNA: TGTGCCATTAGAGATTGGGGGCGAGGGCAGCCCCAGCATTTT
V gene: TRBV29-1; clone size: many; J gene: TRBJ2-1; D gene: TRBD1; CDR3 length: 14; CDR3 protein: CSVGRDRGNNEQFF; CDR3 DNA: TGCAGCGTTGGAAGGGACAGGGGTAACAATGAGCAGTTCTTC
V gene: TRBV11-2; clone size: .; J gene: TRBJ2-7; D gene: .; CDR3 length: 12; CDR3 protein: CTSSQTRSEQYF; CDR3 DNA: TGTACCAGCAGCCAGACAAGGTCCGAGCAGTACTTC
V gene: TRBV4-2; clone size: .; J gene: TRBJ2-7; D gene: .; CDR3 length: 17; CDR3 protein: CASSQDVIVGDSTKQYF; CDR3 DNA: TGTGCCAGCAGCCAAGACGTGATAGTGGGTGATAGTACAAAGCAGTACTTC
V gene: TRBV28; clone size: many; J gene: TRBJ2-7; D gene: TRBD1; CDR3 length: 14; CDR3 protein: CASTSTGGLYEQYF; CDR3 DNA: TGTGCCAGCACGAGTACAGGGGGTCTCTACGAGCAGTACTTC
V gene: TRBV12-3/TRBV12-4; clone size: .; J gene: TRBJ2-6; D gene: .; CDR3 length: 18; CDR3 protein: CANSFRSGGVAGANVLTF; CDR3 DNA: TGTGCCAACAGTTTCCGTTCCGGGGGAGTGGCTGGGGCCAACGTCCTGACTTTT
V gene: TRBV11-3; clone size: once; J gene: TRBJ1-2; D gene: .; CDR3 length: 15; CDR3 protein: CASSLDHDTGYRYTF; CDR3 DNA: TGTGCCAGTAGCTTAGATCACGACACTGGCTATCGCTACACCTTC
V gene: TRBV12-3/TRBV12-4; clone size: .; J gene: TRBJ1-2; D gene: .; CDR3 length: 13; CDR3 protein: CASSLALGYGYTF; CDR3 DNA: TGTGCCAGCAGTTTAGCGCTGGGTTATGGCTACACCTTC
V gene: TRBV29-1; clone size: .; J gene: TRBJ2-1; D gene: .; CDR3 length: 14; CDR3 protein: CSVEPAGSGNEHFF; CDR3 DNA: TGCAGTGTTGAACCGGCGGGATCCGGCAATGAGCATTTCTTC
V gene: TRBV11-2; clone size: .; J gene: TRBJ2-7; D gene: .; CDR3 length: 16; CDR3 protein: CGSTTPGRETRGEQYF; CDR3 DNA: TGTGGCAGCACGACTCCTGGACGGGAGACAAGGGGGGAGCAGTACTTC
V gene: TRBV19; clone size: .; J gene: TRBJ2-7; D gene: .; CDR3 length: 14; CDR3 protein: CASSMGGEVYEQYF; CDR3 DNA: TGTGCCAGTAGTATGGGGGGTGAAGTCTACGAGCAGTACTTC
V gene: TRBV6-1; clone size: .; J gene: TRBJ2-5; D gene: .; CDR3 length: 16; CDR3 protein: CASSPKRLVGDEIQYF; CDR3 DNA: TGTGCCAGCAGCCCAAAACGGCTAGTGGGAGACGAGATCCAGTACTTC
V gene: TRBV7-8; clone size: .; J gene: TRBJ1-5; D gene: TRBD1; CDR3 length: 16; CDR3 protein: CASSLSPSGSGQTQHF; CDR3 DNA: TGTGCCAGCAGCTTAAGTCCATCGGGGTCGGGACAGACCCAGCATTTT
V gene: TRBV2; clone size: once; J gene: TRBJ1-6; D gene: .; CDR3 length: 12; CDR3 protein: CASVRGNSPLHF; CDR3 DNA: TGTGCCAGCGTCCGGGGTAATTCACCCCTCCACTTT
V gene: TRBV6-5; clone size: many; J gene: TRBJ1-1; D gene: .; CDR3 length: 13; CDR3 protein: CASKKGHTGEAFF; CDR3 DNA: TGTGCCAGCAAAAAAGGTCACACAGGGGAAGCTTTCTTT
V gene: TRBV11-2; clone size: .; J gene: TRBJ2-3; D gene: TRBD2; CDR3 length: 17; CDR3 protein: CASSSFLAGGSADTQYF; CDR3 DNA: TGTGCGAGCAGCTCCTTCTTAGCGGGAGGGAGCGCAGATACGCAGTATTTT
V gene: TRBV6-5; clone size: .; J gene: TRBJ1-4; D gene: .; CDR3 length: 14; CDR3 protein: CTSRTKTGTGKLFF; CDR3 DNA: TGTACCAGCAGAACGAAGACAGGAACCGGAAAACTGTTTTTT
V gene: TRBV12-3/TRBV12-4; clone size: many; J gene: TRBJ1-6; D gene: .; CDR3 length: 16; CDR3 protein: CASSLAARAANSPLHF; CDR3 DNA: TGTGCCAGCAGTTTAGCCGCCAGGGCGGCCAATTCACCCCTCCACTTT
V gene: TRBV7-3; clone size: many; J gene: TRBJ1-5; D gene: .; CDR3 length: 15; CDR3 protein: CASSLTGQPGQPQHF; CDR3 DNA: TGTGCCAGCAGCTTAACGGGTCAGCCGGGTCAGCCCCAGCATTTT
V gene: TRBV11-2; clone size: .; J gene: TRBJ1-1; D gene: .; CDR3 length: 17; CDR3 protein: CVSSPTWGVGKGTKAFF; CDR3 DNA: TGTGTCAGCAGCCCGACATGGGGTGTGGGTAAAGGCACTAAAGCTTTCTTT
V gene: TRBV13; clone size: many; J gene: TRBJ1-2; D gene: .; CDR3 length: 14; CDR3 protein: CASSLVGSGYGYTF; CDR3 DNA: TGTGCCAGCAGCTTAGTGGGCTCCGGCTATGGCTACACCTTC
V gene: TRBV11-2; clone size: .; J gene: TRBJ2-7; D gene: TRBD1; CDR3 length: 15; CDR3 protein: CASSSHLGQFYEQYF; CDR3 DNA: TGTGCCAGCAGCTCTCACTTGGGACAGTTTTACGAACAGTACTTC
V gene: TRBV5-4; clone size: few; J gene: TRBJ1-2; D gene: .; CDR3 length: 13; CDR3 protein: CASSAGQGPGYTF; CDR3 DNA: TGTGCCAGCAGCGCGGGACAAGGGCCTGGCTACACCTTC
V gene: TRBV11-2; clone size: .; J gene: TRBJ1-1; D gene: .; CDR3 length: 14; CDR3 protein: CAGSLAGRRTEAVF; CDR3 DNA: TGTGCCGGCAGCTTAGCGGGCAGGAGGACTGAAGCTGTCTTT
V gene: TRBV12-3/TRBV12-4; clone size: once; J gene: TRBJ2-5; D gene: .; CDR3 length: 11; CDR3 protein: CVSSLRGTQYF; CDR3 DNA: TGTGTCAGCAGTTTACGGGGGACCCAGTACTTC
V gene: TRBV5-1; clone size: many; J gene: TRBJ1-2; D gene: TRBD1; CDR3 length: 18; CDR3 protein: CASSPNPGGTNLNYGYTF; CDR3 DNA: TGCGCCAGCAGTCCGAATCCAGGGGGGACGAATCTTAACTATGGCTACACCTTC
V gene: TRBV29-1; clone size: many; J gene: TRBJ1-2; D gene: .; CDR3 length: 12; CDR3 protein: CGGLGDSSGYTF; CDR3 DNA: TGTGGGGGTCTCGGGGATTCGTCTGGCTACACCTTC